This T cell receptor beta chain was captured by sequencing in a study of cytomegalovirus exposure and HLA in healthy donors. Whole-study context: A preliminary data release comprised around 85 million unique TCRs obtained from HLA-typed donors.

The CDR3 is 19 residues long. Whole-study results and caveats: The listing of 160 or so TCR beta chains classed them as cytomegalovirus-associated. An observed cluster of highly shared sequence variants was recorded as a likely sequencing artifact. Association with HLA alleles at 0.05 false discovery rate was found for roughly 17,000 TCR beta sequences in a later analysis.

Points on this clone: Its antigen is currently unknown.

Vbeta (60) and Jbeta (13) primers were used in the PCR. Produced via immunoSEQ multiplex PCR; TCRdb's table is partial and in-frame only. Here the sample spans around 130,000 clones, around three quarters being singletons. Sequenced: PBMCs. V is TRBV1 and J is TRBJ2-3; the table gives TRBD2 as D, unverified against the DNA. TRBV1 is assigned pseudogene status. The TCR sequence derives from a male donor in good health and CMV-seronegative. The DNA for the CDR3 is TGCACCAGCAGCCAACCTAGCGGTTGGGGCGCGGGAGTCACAGATACGCAGTATTTT. The encoded protein is CTSSQPSGWGAGVTDTQYF.